The 9 T cell receptor beta chains below come from one sample, sequenced in a study of blood T cells in healthy people across ages. Combining a sample-barcoded 5' primer with a J-beta primer mix, a second PCR ran for roughly 6 to 12 cycles. MiXCR was run by TCRdb on the 5' RACE reads, yielding one entry per CDR3 protein. Of about 580,000 distinct CDR3 sequences detected, more than 45% appear once; the ten largest clones hold around 23%. Material for sequencing was blood. Receptors were obtained from a man older than 75 in good health.

This rearrangement joins TRBV20-1 to TRBJ1-1; possibly TRBD1 for D (5 bases). This CDR3 has 15 amino acids. From germline, CDR1 is DFQATT and CDR2 SNEGSKA (reference sequence). V lost 3 bases, J lost 5 bases, and 19 bases lay in between. CDR3 loop: CSASYIGGDGTEAFF. The CDR3 coding sequence is TGCAGTGCTAGCTACATCGGGGGTGATGGGACTGAAGCTTTCTTT.

This clonotype came up a few times. The chain combines TRBV7-2 with TRBJ2-3, with D possibly matching TRBD1 (5 bases). The CDR3 has 12 amino acids. Germline lookup yields CDR1 SGHTA and CDR2 FQGNSA. V lost 7 bases, J lost 7 bases, and 12 bases lay in between. The CDR3 bases are TGTGCCAGCAACCTAGGGGTAAATACGCAGTATTTT. Amino acids: CASNLGVNTQYF.

The V gene is TRBV3-1, the J gene TRBJ1-2; 8 bases match TRBD1. Germline V lookup: CDR1 LGHDT, CDR2 YNNKEL (reference sequence). The CDR3 contains 15 residues. The V and J ends lost 4 bases and 4 bases, in that order; junction bases with no gene match: 8. The CDR3 DNA reads TGTGCCAGCAGCCCTGGACAGGGCCCAATCTATGGCTACACCTTC. Its protein is CASSPGQGPIYGYTF.

This clonotype showed up many times. This chain uses TRBV6-6 with TRBJ2-4, with 8 bases aligning to TRBD2. The V segment lost 0 bases and the J segment 14 bases; nucleotides outside the gene matches: 0. The CDR3 sequence is 11 residues long. Per germline, CDR1 MNHNY and CDR2 SVGAGI (reference sequence). CDR3 sequence (DNA): TGTGCCAGCAGTTACTCGGGACTAGAGTACTTC. Its protein is CASSYSGLEYF.

This chain joins TRBV6-6 and TRBJ1-4; D call uncertain. CDR3 size: 14 residues. V was trimmed by 0 bases and J by 5 bases, leaving 7 bases between them. Germline assignment: CDR1 MNHNY and CDR2 SVGAGI (reference sequence). CDR3 sequence: CASSYSTENEKLFF. In nucleotides, the CDR3 is TGTGCCAGCAGTTACTCGACTGAAAATGAAAAACTGTTTTTT.

This clonotype has only a few counts. This chain connects TRBV7-2 to TRBJ2-7, with 13 bases identical to TRBD2. The V gene's germline CDR1 is SGHTA and CDR2 FQGNSA. CDR3 length: 16 amino acids. J gave up 0 bases and V 5 bases, and 4 bases lay outside the gene matches. CDR3 sequence reads: CASSPGLAGNSYEQYF. In nucleotides, the CDR3 is TGTGCCAGCAGCCCGGGACTAGCGGGGAACTCCTACGAGCAGTACTTC.

This chain connects TRBV9 to TRBJ2-3, with D possibly being TRBD2 (7 bases). In germline, CDR1 is SGDLS, CDR2 YYNGEE. The CDR3 is 16 residues long. The V and J ends lost 0 bases and 6 bases respectively, with 17 bases between them. The CDR3 sequence is CASSVEGGDRRDTQYF. Written as DNA, the CDR3 is TGTGCCAGCAGCGTAGAAGGGGGGGACCGCAGGGATACGCAGTATTTT.

J is TRBJ2-1 and V is TRBV9, with D perhaps matching TRBD1 or TRBD2 (7 bases each). Germline assignment: CDR1 SGDLS and CDR2 YYNGEE. The V end lost 4 bases, the J end lost 2 bases, and 13 bases lay between the germline ends. There are 15 residues in the CDR3. The CDR3 sequence is CASSPRGRAYNEQFF. The CDR3 DNA reads as TGTGCCAGCAGCCCCAGGGGGAGGGCCTACAATGAGCAGTTCTTC.

This clonotype turned up a few times. The chain joins TRBV12-3 or TRBV12-4 to TRBJ1-2, with D tentatively TRBD1 (6 bases). CDR3 length: 14 amino acids. Trimming stripped 0 bases from V and 3 bases from J, with 8 bases between. The DNA for the CDR3 is TGTGCCAGCAGTTTAGCTCAGGGGCACTATGGCTACACCTTC. This gives the protein CASSLAQGHYGYTF.